Included here is one T cell receptor beta chain sequence, with context. This clone was detected ten times or more. It has no known antigen specificity. There are no base qualities to consult, and no much larger clone falls within one base. The library came from PCR. The listed sequencing device is Illumina HiSeq 4000. High-throughput sequencing was used to profile the TCR beta-chain CDR3 region of each patient. The study's processing was this. Drawing on CDR3 differences between clinicopathological groups, the researchers built a classifier meant to tell apart patients with distant-metastatic papillary thyroid cancer. To measure repertoire diversity the researchers used the Shannon index, while the Morisita-Horn index served to gauge how similar the tumor and blood repertoires were. The public reads were quality trimmed at Q25 with fastp and then assembled into clones with MiXCR by TCRdb, keeping productive beta chains. It is TCRdb's table, rather than the study itself, that gives the V and J calls and clone size. The sample contains about 52,000 clones, over 15% of them found a single time. The ten largest clones represent approximately 3% of the sample.

None of the patients had been given any treatment before thyroid surgery. Using T-cell receptor beta sequencing, the researchers looked back retrospectively at clinical samples from patients, gathered between the early 2010s and the late 2010s. Measured from the cysteine to the phenylalanine, the CDR3 is 15 residues long. The CDR3 DNA has 45 bases and is translated from base 1. Between the V and J ends, shortened by 6 bases and 0 bases respectively, the junction contains 14 bases. The CDR1 and CDR2 encoded by the germline V gene (reference sequence) are MNHEY and SMNVEV. This record belongs to a study of metastatic and nonmetastatic thyroid tumors (dated by TCRdb to about 2020). With regard to the full study: For patients with malignant and with benign thyroid disease, the researchers compared repertoires between peripheral blood samples and tumor or nodule tissue samples. Broader findings and caveats from the paper: In both blood and tumor samples, malignant tumors were reported to have significantly higher TCR beta diversity than benign nodules.

Material for sequencing was blood. This sequence was found in a female donor with papillary thyroid cancer or a benign thyroid nodule (not recorded which). Some clones in this sample may be carry-over from other donors' samples. The V and J genes are TRBV27 and TRBJ1-1; the D gene is perhaps TRBD1, from 5 matching bases. The CDR3 corresponds to CASRRQINMNTEAFF. The DNA sequence follows: TGTGCCAGCAGGCGACAGATAAACATGAACACTGAAGCTTTCTTT.